This paragraph covers one T cell receptor beta chain sequence. Its antigen is still unknown. The data were taken from a study of Ad26.COV2.S vaccination and SARS-CoV-2 variants. On the study more broadly: Once, or twice with 56 days between doses, Ad26.COV2.S was given intramuscularly.

Germline lookup yields CDR1 LGHNA and CDR2 YSLEER. V dropped 2 bases and J dropped 3; count of bases not matched to a gene: 8. The CDR3 sequence is 16 residues long. The treatment was: about 20 received Ad26.COV2.S at low or high dose, single or two shots; about 5 received placebo; per-sample allocation not given. Specimen acquisition occurred on day 63 following the initial vaccine or placebo injection. It was an adult aged 18-55 years in Boston who was the donor. This table comes from immunoSEQ multiplex PCR, and its TCRdb copy is limited to in-frame clones, with some not included. The table has around 400,000 clones, about 93% seen once. Whole-study results and caveats: Reported post-vaccination CD8+ and CD4+ T cell responses to spike showed substantial breadth.

Sample: peripheral blood, taken in a trial of Ad26.COV2.S vaccine versus placebo. This sequence was found in a person aged 18-65 years who received the Ad26.COV2.S COVID-19 vaccine or a placebo. The rearrangement uses TRBV4-3 and TRBJ1-2; 8 bases are a match to TRBD1. CDR3 nucleotides: TGCGCCAGCAGCCAAATCCTTTTGACAGGGGACTATGGCTACACCTTC. Residues: CASSQILLTGDYGYTF.